The 20 T cell receptor beta chains in this list originate from one sample, sequenced in a study of shared clonotypes between healthy human individuals. Data came from immunoSEQ multiplex PCR; TCRdb stores just in-frame clones and leaves some out. The table has about 2.4 million clones, 80% to 95% seen once. The sequenced sample consisted of naive CD4+ T cells from PBMCs. Subset here: CD45RA+ positively selected. These receptor sequences come from a man between 18 and 29 years old in good health. Some clones in this sample may be carry-over from other donors' samples.

As for this clone: Other DNA sequences in the same sample also yield this CDR3. This chain uses TRBV7-2 with TRBJ2-1; 7 nucleotides align to TRBD2. The CDR3 runs 15 residues. V dropped 1 base and J dropped 2; count of bases not matched to a gene: 2. CDR1 is SGHTA, CDR2 FQGNSA, per germline. The CDR3 region is CASSLGAGAYNEQFF. As DNA, the CDR3 is TGTGCCAGCAGCTTAGGCGCGGGGGCCTACAATGAGCAGTTCTTC. The variable domain in full, with the rest retrieved from reference TRBV7-2 and TRBJ2-1, is GAGVSQSPSNKVTEKGKDVELRCDPISGHTALYWYRQSLGQGLEFLIYFQGNSAPDKSGLPSDRFSAERTGGSVSTLTIQRTQQEDSAVYLCASSLGAGAYNEQFFGPGTRLTVL.

The chain uses TRBV2 and TRBJ2-1, with D tentatively TRBD2 (5 bases). Trimming pared 3 bases from V and 2 bases from J, leaving 14 bases between. The CDR3 has 16 residues. Germline V gene data show CDR1 as SNHLY and CDR2 as FYNNEI. The CDR3, as DNA: TGTGCCAGCAGTGAGAGGTGGGAGCGGACCTACAATGAGCAGTTCTTC. Residues: CASSERWERTYNEQFF. The full variable domain, completed using reference TRBV2 and TRBJ2-1, is EPEVTQTPSHQVTQMGQEVILRCVPISNHLYFYWYRQILGQKVEFLVSFYNNEISEKSEIFDDQFSVERPDGSNFTLKIRSTKLEDSAMYFCASSERWERTYNEQFFGPGTRLTVL.

To note about this clone: Other DNA sequences in this specimen translate into the identical CDR3. The chain is built from TRBV5-1 and TRBJ2-1; 11 nucleotides match TRBD2. CDR3 length equals 15 residues. In germline, CDR1 is SGHRS, CDR2 YFSETQ. With V trimmed by 4 bases and J by 4 bases, 4 bases remained unmatched. CDR3 sequence (DNA): TGCGCCAGCAGCCAGGGACTAGCGGTATACAATGAGCAGTTCTTC. Residues: CASSQGLAVYNEQFF.

This chain joins TRBV29-1 and TRBJ2-7, with TRBD2 matching over 16 bases. Germline V gene data show CDR1 as SQVTM and CDR2 as ANQGSEA. The CDR3 extends over 18 amino acids. The trim removed 4 bases at V and 2 bases at J, leaving 11 bases unmatched. CDR3 sequence reads: CSVGAGTSGRVTPYEQYF. As DNA, the CDR3 is TGCAGCGTTGGGGCCGGGACTAGCGGGAGGGTTACCCCCTACGAGCAGTACTTC.

CDR3 region: CASTDRSSYEQYF. Written as DNA, the CDR3 is TGTGCCAGCACCGATAGGAGCTCCTACGAGCAGTACTTC. The chain employs TRBV28 and TRBJ2-7; D ambiguous. Germline V gene lookup returns CDR1 MDHEN and CDR2 SYDVKM. V was pared by 7 bases and J by 0 bases, with 10 bases between. There are 13 residues in the CDR3.

This clone was recorded once. The chain joins TRBV5-1 to TRBJ2-2; 9 bases are shared with TRBD1. The CDR3 is 17 amino acids. V dropped 3 bases and J dropped 1; count of bases not matched to a gene: 7. The germline gives CDR1 SGHRS, CDR2 YFSETQ. In DNA, the CDR3 is TGCGCCAGCAGCTGGGACAGGGCGAAGGGGAACACCGGGGAGCTGTTTTTT. It encodes CASSWDRAKGNTGELFF. The entire variable domain, with the rest obtained from reference TRBV5-1 and TRBJ2-2, is as follows: KAGVTQTPRYLIKTRGQQVTLSCSPISGHRSVSWYQQTPGQGLQFLFEYFSETQRNKGNFPGRFSGRQFSNSRSEMNVSTLELGDSALYLCASSWDRAKGNTGELFFGEGSRLTVL.

The rearrangement joins TRBV5-1 to TRBJ1-2, with 7 nucleotides matching TRBD1. The germline V gene has CDR1 SGHRS and CDR2 YFSETQ. J was trimmed by 3 bases and V by 0 bases; bases with no gene match: 8. This CDR3 has 16 amino acids. The CDR3 here is CASSLGQGSWDYGYTF. In nucleotides, the CDR3 is TGCGCCAGCAGCTTGGGACAGGGCTCGTGGGACTATGGCTACACCTTC.

Regarding this clone: Other DNA sequences in the sample encode the same CDR3. The chain links TRBV5-1 to TRBJ1-2; D not certain. Trimming shortened V by 0 bases and J by 8 bases, and 8 bases separated the two germline ends. Per the germline V gene, CDR1 is SGHRS and CDR2 is YFSETQ. The CDR3 runs to 12 residues. The CDR3 loop is CASSLAGEGYTF. The CDR3 DNA reads as TGCGCCAGCAGCTTGGCCGGGGAGGGCTACACCTTC. Full variable domain (remainder filled in from reference TRBV5-1 and TRBJ1-2): KAGVTQTPRYLIKTRGQQVTLSCSPISGHRSVSWYQQTPGQGLQFLFEYFSETQRNKGNFPGRFSGRQFSNSRSEMNVSTLELGDSALYLCASSLAGEGYTFGSGTRLTVV.

The V call is TRBV29-1, the J call TRBJ2-5; 13 bases line up with TRBD2. CDR3 length: 15 amino acids. CDR1 and CDR2 from the germline V gene are SQVTM and ANQGSEA. V shed 7 bases, J shed 3 bases, and the junction held 8 bases outside the gene matches. In DNA form, the CDR3 reads TGCAGCGCCGGGGGCGGGACTAGCGGGGAAGAGACCCAGTACTTC. It is translated as CSAGGGTSGEETQYF.

This chain links TRBV4-3 with TRBJ2-3; TRBD2 agrees at 13 bases. Germline V gene lookup returns CDR1 LGHNA and CDR2 YSLEER. CDR3 length equals 15 residues. Trimming cost V 1 base and J 5 bases; bases outside gene matches: 0. As DNA, the CDR3 is TGCGCCAGCAGCCAAGGACTAGCGGGAGGAGATACGCAGTATTTT. Its protein product is CASSQGLAGGDTQYF.

The chain employs TRBV5-1 and TRBJ2-1; 12 bases are a match to TRBD2. This CDR3 has 16 amino acids. The V and J ends lost 4 bases and 7 bases, in that order; junction bases with no gene match: 9. Germline V gives CDR1 SGHRS, CDR2 YFSETQ. The CDR3 coding sequence is TGCGCCAGCAGCCCCGGACTAGCGGGGTCTGGGAATGAGCAGTTCTTC. This gives the protein CASSPGLAGSGNEQFF.

The rearrangement links TRBV5-1 to TRBJ2-1, with D possibly TRBD2 on 6 matching bases. Germline lookup yields CDR1 SGHRS and CDR2 YFSETQ. The CDR3 loop spans 15 amino acids. Trimming took 1 base from V and 9 from J, leaving 17 bases between them. The CDR3: CASSLPGSGEGEQFF. The CDR3 DNA follows: TGCGCCAGCAGCTTGCCTGGTAGCGGAGAGGGTGAGCAGTTCTTC.

This chain uses TRBV18 with TRBJ1-2; D perhaps matches TRBD1 (5 bases). V was pared by 6 bases and J by 7 bases, with 18 bases between. The CDR3 is made up of 14 amino acids. CDR1 and CDR2 from the germline V gene are KGHSH and LQKENI. CDR3: CASSPGGPHGGYTF. The CDR3 DNA reads TGTGCCAGCTCGCCTGGGGGTCCTCACGGTGGCTACACCTTC.

The gene calls are TRBV6-6 and TRBJ1-4, with D perhaps TRBD1 (5 bases). V lost 2 bases, J lost 7 bases, and 14 bases lay in between. CDR1 MNHNY and CDR2 SVGAGI come from the germline V gene (reference sequence). The CDR3 is 15 residues long. The CDR3 sequence is CASSYPMQGGEKLFF. The CDR3, as DNA: TGTGCCAGCAGTTACCCCATGCAGGGCGGTGAAAAACTGTTTTTT.

This rearrangement joins TRBV5-1 to TRBJ2-5, with TRBD2 identical over 10 bases. CDR1 and CDR2 from the germline V gene are SGHRS and YFSETQ. V gave up 4 bases and J gave up 0 bases; unmatched junction bases: 9. This CDR3 region has 17 residues. CDR3 coding DNA: TGCGCCAGCAGCGGTATCGGGACTAGCGCGTACCAAGAGACCCAGTACTTC. This codes for CASSGIGTSAYQETQYF.

The genes are TRBV5-1 and TRBJ2-3; 8 nucleotides line up with TRBD2. The CDR3 is 16 residues long. Germline assignment: CDR1 SGHRS and CDR2 YFSETQ. Trimming took 4 bases from V and 0 from J; bases not matched to a gene: 7. The CDR3 region is CASSTTSGSSTDTQYF. The CDR3 DNA is TGCGCCAGCAGCACCACTAGCGGCAGTAGCACAGATACGCAGTATTTT.

This chain links TRBV5-1 with TRBJ2-5; D tentatively fits TRBD1 or TRBD2 (5 bases each). The CDR3 is 17 residues long. Trimming took 4 bases from V and 2 from J, leaving 21 bases between them. CDR1 is SGHRS, CDR2 YFSETQ, per germline. CDR3 DNA: TGCGCCAGCAGCCATAGATTCATGAGGGGCGGGCAAGAGACCCAGTACTTC. This gives the protein CASSHRFMRGGQETQYF.

The rearrangement uses TRBV2 and TRBJ1-5; D call uncertain. CDR3 length: 15 amino acids. CDR1 is SNHLY and CDR2 is FYNNEI in the germline V gene. Trimming shortened V by 4 bases and J by 0 bases, and 10 bases separated the two germline ends. This CDR3 is CASSGQTHSNQPQHF. Written as DNA, the CDR3 is TGTGCCAGCAGTGGGCAGACCCATAGCAATCAGCCCCAGCATTTT.

The CDR3 is CASSLRDPRETQYF. CDR3 nucleotide sequence: TGTGCCAGTAGTCTCCGGGACCCCCGAGAGACCCAGTACTTC. The chain combines TRBV19 with TRBJ2-5, with D perhaps matching TRBD1 or TRBD2 (5 bases each). The CDR3 consists of 14 residues. The V gene's germline CDR1 is LNHDA and CDR2 SQIVND (reference sequence). Trimming took off 5 bases at V and 4 bases at J, with 14 bases between the two ends.

J is TRBJ2-3 and V is TRBV5-1, with D perhaps matching TRBD2 (6 bases). Germline assignment: CDR1 SGHRS and CDR2 YFSETQ. The V end was cut by 7 bases, the J end by 2 bases, with 26 bases between. This CDR3 comprises 18 residues. CDR3 coding DNA: TGCGCCAGCCTGCCCGTTCCCGAAGTTGCGGGAACCACAGATACGCAGTATTTT. This encodes CASLPVPEVAGTTDTQYF. Supplemented by reference TRBV5-1 and TRBJ2-3, the full variable domain reads KAGVTQTPRYLIKTRGQQVTLSCSPISGHRSVSWYQQTPGQGLQFLFEYFSETQRNKGNFPGRFSGRQFSNSRSEMNVSTLELGDSALYLCASLPVPEVAGTTDTQYFGPGTRLTVL.